This is a list of T cell receptor beta chains from one sample in a study of blood T cell repertoires in COVID-19. Libraries were prepared by immunoSEQ multiplex PCR; TCRdb keeps only in-frame clonotypes and omits some of them. The sample has fewer than 130,000 clones; roughly 84% are singletons. The sequenced material came from peripheral blood. The receptor set was obtained from a human donor in a cohort sampled during active COVID-19. Each CDR3 is given with its conserved first and last residue. D genes are given only for firm matches. Clone size appears in some rows only: once, few, many, or a class for an expanded clone.

j_gene: TRBJ1-1; v_gene: TRBV25-1; d_gene: .; abundance: .; CDR3aa: CASKPGANSAEAFF; CDR3nt: TGTGCCAGCAAACCAGGGGCGAATTCCGCTGAAGCTTTCTTT
j_gene: TRBJ2-1; v_gene: TRBV4-2; d_gene: .; abundance: .; CDR3aa: CASSGDIAYNEQFF; CDR3nt: TGTGCCAGCAGTGGGGACATAGCCTACAATGAGCAGTTCTTC
j_gene: TRBJ1-1; v_gene: TRBV29-1; d_gene: .; abundance: .; CDR3aa: CSVERNTEAFF; CDR3nt: TGCAGCGTGGAGCGGAACACTGAAGCTTTCTTT
j_gene: TRBJ2-1; v_gene: TRBV4-1; d_gene: .; abundance: .; CDR3aa: CASSPQRDNEQFF; CDR3nt: TGCGCCAGCAGCCCACAGCGGGACAATGAGCAGTTCTTC
j_gene: TRBJ2-7; v_gene: TRBV5-6; d_gene: TRBD1; abundance: .; CDR3aa: CASSLVQGAYEQYF; CDR3nt: TGTGCCAGCAGCTTGGTCCAGGGGGCCTACGAGCAGTACTTC
j_gene: TRBJ2-5; v_gene: TRBV28; d_gene: .; abundance: .; CDR3aa: CASRLTGDETQYF; CDR3nt: TGTGCCAGCAGGTTGACGGGGGACGAGACCCAGTACTTC
j_gene: TRBJ1-1; v_gene: TRBV7-9; d_gene: .; abundance: .; CDR3aa: CASSFQEPTEAFF; CDR3nt: TGTGCCAGCAGCTTTCAGGAACCCACTGAAGCTTTCTTT
j_gene: TRBJ2-3; v_gene: TRBV11-2; d_gene: .; abundance: .; CDR3aa: CASSFSGGSTDTQYF; CDR3nt: TGTGCCAGCAGCTTTTCTGGCGGGAGCACAGATACGCAGTATTTT
j_gene: TRBJ2-5; v_gene: TRBV3-1/TRBV3-2; d_gene: .; abundance: .; CDR3aa: CASSQDYVRPQETQYF; CDR3nt: TGTGCCAGCAGCCAAGATTATGTGCGGCCTCAAGAGACCCAGTACTTC
j_gene: TRBJ1-2; v_gene: TRBV2; d_gene: TRBD1; abundance: .; CDR3aa: CASSSQGANYGYTF; CDR3nt: TGTGCCAGCAGTTCCCAGGGGGCTAACTATGGCTACACCTTC
j_gene: TRBJ1-5; v_gene: TRBV7-9; d_gene: .; abundance: few; CDR3aa: CASSLAHGGNQPQHF; CDR3nt: TGTGCCAGCAGCTTAGCGCACGGAGGAAATCAGCCCCAGCATTTT
j_gene: TRBJ2-7; v_gene: TRBV3-1/TRBV3-2; d_gene: .; abundance: .; CDR3aa: CASSDRARAYEQYF; CDR3nt: TGTGCCAGCAGCGACAGAGCGAGAGCCTACGAGCAGTACTTC
j_gene: TRBJ2-2; v_gene: TRBV2; d_gene: .; abundance: .; CDR3aa: CASSALGSGELFF; CDR3nt: TGTGCCAGCAGCGCCCTAGGTAGCGGGGAGCTGTTTTTT
j_gene: TRBJ1-4; v_gene: TRBV4-2; d_gene: .; abundance: .; CDR3aa: CASSQEYRVPEEKLFF; CDR3nt: TGTGCCAGCAGCCAAGAGTACCGCGTCCCGGAGGAAAAACTGTTTTTT
j_gene: TRBJ2-7; v_gene: TRBV7-9; d_gene: TRBD1; abundance: few; CDR3aa: CASSHLDRYEQYF; CDR3nt: TGTGCCAGCAGCCATTTGGACAGGTACGAGCAGTACTTC
j_gene: TRBJ2-1; v_gene: TRBV28; d_gene: TRBD2; abundance: .; CDR3aa: CASSFGDLAVNEQFF; CDR3nt: TGTGCCAGCAGTTTCGGAGACCTAGCGGTCAATGAGCAGTTCTTC
j_gene: TRBJ2-7; v_gene: TRBV3-1/TRBV3-2; d_gene: TRBD2; abundance: .; CDR3aa: CASSRRGNSGSYEQYF; CDR3nt: TGTGCCAGCAGCCGAAGGGGAAATAGCGGGAGCTACGAGCAGTACTTC
j_gene: TRBJ1-1; v_gene: TRBV4-3; d_gene: .; abundance: once; CDR3aa: CASSLGQQNTEAFF; CDR3nt: TGCGCCAGCAGCCTCGGACAGCAGAACACTGAAGCTTTCTTT
j_gene: TRBJ1-1; v_gene: TRBV5-6; d_gene: TRBD1; abundance: .; CDR3aa: CASSPLGQGVGEAFF; CDR3nt: TGTGCCAGCAGCCCCCTAGGACAGGGGGTCGGTGAAGCTTTCTTT
j_gene: TRBJ2-7; v_gene: TRBV28; d_gene: .; abundance: .; CDR3aa: CASGGPYEPYEQYF; CDR3nt: TGTGCCTCCGGGGGGCCATACGAACCCTACGAGCAGTACTTC
j_gene: TRBJ1-1; v_gene: TRBV4-2; d_gene: .; abundance: .; CDR3aa: CASSPSAVGGMNTEAFF; CDR3nt: TGTGCCAGCAGCCCGTCTGCTGTTGGGGGCATGAACACTGAAGCTTTCTTT
j_gene: TRBJ2-7; v_gene: TRBV28; d_gene: TRBD2; abundance: .; CDR3aa: CASTPRTSYEQYF; CDR3nt: TGTGCCAGCACTCCCAGGACTAGCTACGAGCAGTACTTC
j_gene: TRBJ2-3; v_gene: TRBV5-6; d_gene: .; abundance: .; CDR3aa: CASSLPTDTSTDTQYF; CDR3nt: TGTGCCAGCAGCTTACCGACCGACACTAGCACAGATACGCAGTATTTT
j_gene: TRBJ2-1; v_gene: TRBV7-3; d_gene: TRBD2; abundance: .; CDR3aa: CASSPGTSGISYNEQFF; CDR3nt: TGTGCCAGCAGCCCTGGGACTAGCGGGATCTCCTATAATGAGCAGTTCTTC
j_gene: TRBJ2-5; v_gene: TRBV11-2; d_gene: TRBD2; abundance: .; CDR3aa: CASSPKLAGGGETQYF; CDR3nt: TGTGCCAGCAGCCCTAAACTAGCGGGGGGTGGGGAGACCCAGTACTTC
j_gene: TRBJ1-2; v_gene: TRBV28; d_gene: TRBD1; abundance: .; CDR3aa: CASSPIQGVYYGYTF; CDR3nt: TGTGCCAGCAGTCCGATTCAGGGGGTGTACTATGGCTACACCTTC
j_gene: TRBJ1-5; v_gene: TRBV12-3/TRBV12-4; d_gene: .; abundance: .; CDR3aa: CASSLAGAQPQHF; CDR3nt: TGTGCCAGCAGTTTGGCAGGGGCCCAGCCCCAGCATTTT
j_gene: TRBJ2-5; v_gene: TRBV5-5; d_gene: .; abundance: .; CDR3aa: CASSNLVSQETQYF; CDR3nt: TGTGCCAGCAGCAATTTAGTGTCACAAGAGACCCAGTACTTC
j_gene: TRBJ2-4; v_gene: TRBV9; d_gene: TRBD1; abundance: .; CDR3aa: CASSLGQGHKNIQYF; CDR3nt: TGTGCCAGCAGCCTCGGACAGGGGCATAAAAACATTCAGTACTTC
j_gene: TRBJ1-4; v_gene: TRBV4-1; d_gene: TRBD1; abundance: .; CDR3aa: CASSKGTGDEKLFF; CDR3nt: TGCGCCAGCAGCAAGGGGACAGGGGACGAAAAACTGTTTTTT
j_gene: TRBJ2-4; v_gene: TRBV28; d_gene: TRBD2; abundance: .; CDR3aa: CASSSYPGGEIGLKNIQYF; CDR3nt: TGTGCCAGCAGTTCCTACCCCGGGGGGGAGATTGGACTAAAAAACATTCAGTACTTC
j_gene: TRBJ1-5; v_gene: TRBV4-3; d_gene: .; abundance: .; CDR3aa: CASSQVIGQPQHF; CDR3nt: TGCGCCAGCAGCCAAGTCATCGGTCAGCCCCAGCATTTT
j_gene: TRBJ2-3; v_gene: TRBV18; d_gene: .; abundance: .; CDR3aa: CASSPGSLASTDTQYF; CDR3nt: TGTGCCAGCTCACCGGGGAGCCTAGCTAGCACAGATACGCAGTATTTT
j_gene: TRBJ2-1; v_gene: TRBV6-5; d_gene: .; abundance: .; CDR3aa: CASSSTRGPYNEQFF; CDR3nt: TGTGCCAGCAGTTCTACCAGGGGTCCCTACAATGAGCAGTTCTTC
j_gene: TRBJ2-4; v_gene: TRBV2; d_gene: .; abundance: .; CDR3aa: CASQDLLAKNIQYF; CDR3nt: TGTGCCAGCCAGGATCTTCTAGCCAAAAACATTCAGTACTTC
j_gene: TRBJ1-1; v_gene: TRBV5-5; d_gene: .; abundance: .; CDR3aa: CASSLEAGGYTEAFF; CDR3nt: TGTGCCAGCAGCTTGGAGGCGGGGGGATACACTGAAGCTTTCTTT
j_gene: TRBJ1-3; v_gene: TRBV15; d_gene: .; abundance: .; CDR3aa: CATSTTGMSAGNTIYF; CDR3nt: TGTGCCACCAGCACCACCGGGATGTCGGCTGGAAACACCATATATTTT
j_gene: TRBJ2-1; v_gene: TRBV11-3; d_gene: .; abundance: .; CDR3aa: CASSFAGLTYNEQFF; CDR3nt: TGTGCCAGCAGCTTCGCCGGACTGACCTACAATGAGCAGTTCTTC
j_gene: TRBJ1-1; v_gene: TRBV6-5; d_gene: .; abundance: .; CDR3aa: CASSYAPGAGSTEAFF; CDR3nt: TGTGCCAGCAGTTACGCCCCAGGGGCAGGGTCTACTGAAGCTTTCTTT
j_gene: TRBJ2-1; v_gene: TRBV7-2; d_gene: TRBD2; abundance: .; CDR3aa: CASSLDSGQRGEQFF; CDR3nt: TGTGCCAGCAGCTTAGATAGCGGGCAGAGGGGTGAGCAGTTCTTC
j_gene: TRBJ2-3; v_gene: TRBV19; d_gene: .; abundance: .; CDR3aa: CASSIPSDTQYF; CDR3nt: TGTGCCAGTAGTATACCTTCAGATACGCAGTATTTT
j_gene: TRBJ2-2; v_gene: TRBV6-5; d_gene: TRBD1; abundance: .; CDR3aa: CASSRQGVNTGELFF; CDR3nt: TGTGCCAGCAGTCGACAGGGGGTAAACACCGGGGAGCTGTTTTTT
j_gene: TRBJ1-1; v_gene: TRBV5-5; d_gene: .; abundance: .; CDR3aa: CASSLSGRQTNTEAFF; CDR3nt: TGTGCCAGCAGCTTGTCGGGTCGGCAGACGAACACTGAAGCTTTCTTT
j_gene: TRBJ1-6; v_gene: TRBV6-5; d_gene: .; abundance: .; CDR3aa: CASSYGRGGHSPLHF; CDR3nt: TGTGCCAGCAGTTACGGACGGGGTGGTCATTCACCCCTCCACTTT
j_gene: TRBJ2-1; v_gene: TRBV7-2; d_gene: .; abundance: .; CDR3aa: CASSFSGGRNEQFF; CDR3nt: TGTGCCAGCAGCTTCAGTGGGGGGAGGAATGAGCAGTTCTTC
j_gene: TRBJ2-2; v_gene: TRBV4-2; d_gene: TRBD1; abundance: once; CDR3aa: CASSQSDRVGGELFF; CDR3nt: TGTGCCAGCAGCCAATCGGACAGGGTAGGCGGGGAGCTGTTTTTT
j_gene: TRBJ2-2; v_gene: TRBV19; d_gene: TRBD2; abundance: .; CDR3aa: CASSIRRESPGELFF; CDR3nt: TGTGCCAGTAGTATAAGGCGGGAGAGTCCCGGGGAGCTGTTTTTT
j_gene: TRBJ1-2; v_gene: TRBV28; d_gene: .; abundance: once; CDR3aa: CASSLTASAGYTF; CDR3nt: TGTGCCAGCAGTTTAACAGCCTCGGCCGGCTACACCTTC
j_gene: TRBJ1-4; v_gene: TRBV4-1; d_gene: TRBD1; abundance: few; CDR3aa: CASSLRDRNEKLFF; CDR3nt: TGCGCCAGCAGCCTCCGGGACAGGAATGAAAAACTGTTTTTT
j_gene: TRBJ2-5; v_gene: TRBV5-1; d_gene: .; abundance: .; CDR3aa: CASSSTGTGEETQYF; CDR3nt: TGCGCCAGCAGCTCAACTGGGACGGGGGAAGAGACCCAGTACTTC
j_gene: TRBJ1-3; v_gene: TRBV9; d_gene: .; abundance: .; CDR3aa: CSPLRTESGNTIYF; CDR3nt: TGTTCGCCCCTCCGGACTGAGTCTGGAAACACCATATATTTT
j_gene: TRBJ2-7; v_gene: TRBV6-1; d_gene: TRBD2; abundance: .; CDR3aa: CASSEAASGGYEQYF; CDR3nt: TGTGCCAGCAGTGAAGCGGCTAGCGGGGGCTACGAGCAGTACTTC